The 18 T cell receptor beta chains in this list originate from one sample, sequenced in a study of blood T cell repertoires in COVID-19. TCRdb's copy holds only in-frame clones and misses some; the assay was immunoSEQ multiplex PCR. Altogether approximately 100,000 clones are present, 70% to 85% being singletons, with the ten largest covering around a quarter. The sequenced sample was peripheral blood. These receptors came from a man aged 60 to 75 with acute or convalescent COVID-19.

This clone was found a few times. This chain joins TRBV11-1 and TRBJ2-3, with unresolved D. The CDR3 extends over 11 amino acids. The germline V gene has CDR1 SGHAT and CDR2 FQDESV (reference sequence). Trimming took 2 bases from V and 6 from J, leaving 3 bases between them. The CDR3 reads CASSLYDTQYF. In nucleotides, the CDR3 is TGTGCCAGCAGCTTATATGATACGCAGTATTTT.

Remarks on this clone: The junction shows a germline mismatch at one end, possibly a read error. CDR3 in amino acids: CASSLVYGGLSRANVLTF. The CDR3, as DNA: TGTGCCAGCAGCTTGGTTTACGGTGGGCTCTCTCGGGCCAACGTCCTGACTTTC. V is TRBV5-8 and J is TRBJ2-6; no reliable D call. CDR3 length: 18 residues. The germline V gene encodes CDR1 SGHTS and CDR2 YDEGEE.

Remarks on this clone: The sample carries other DNA sequences with the same CDR3. The rearrangement joins TRBV30 to TRBJ1-1; D gene uncertain. The V end lost 7 bases, the J end lost 2 bases, and 5 bases lay between the germline ends. Germline CDR1 and CDR2: GTSNPN and SVGIG (reference sequence). This CDR3 region has 10 residues. The CDR3 DNA follows: TGTGCCTTGACTAACACTGAAGCTTTCTTT. Translated: CALTNTEAFF.

V is TRBV3-1 (or the pseudogene TRBV3-2) and J is TRBJ1-4; the D gene is possibly TRBD1 (5 bases). The V end was cut by 3 bases, the J end by 13 bases, with 15 bases between. Germline CDR1 and CDR2: LGHDT and YNNKEL (reference sequence). The CDR3 length is 13 residues. The DNA of the CDR3 is TGTGCCAGCAGCCATCTTTCGGGGGGAACACTGTTTTTT. Amino acid sequence: CASSHLSGGTLFF.

The rearrangement links TRBV7-2 to TRBJ2-7; 8 nucleotides match TRBD2. In germline, CDR1 is SGHTA, CDR2 FQGNSA. The CDR3 totals 16 residues. V dropped 1 base and J dropped 3; count of bases not matched to a gene: 8. The CDR3 loop is CASSLGGGGPIYEQYF. The DNA of the CDR3 is TGTGCCAGCAGCTTAGGAGGCGGGGGGCCGATCTACGAGCAGTACTTC. The full variable domain, completed using reference TRBV7-2 and TRBJ2-7, is GAGVSQSPSNKVTEKGKDVELRCDPISGHTALYWYRQSLGQGLEFLIYFQGNSAPDKSGLPSDRFSAERTGGSVSTLTIQRTQQEDSAVYLCASSLGGGGPIYEQYFGPGTRLTVT.

The chain combines TRBV28 with TRBJ1-5; D gene ambiguous. Germline V gene data show CDR1 as MDHEN and CDR2 as SYDVKM. The CDR3 consists of 14 residues. The V end lost 10 bases, the J end lost 2 bases, and 15 bases lay between the germline ends. In DNA, the CDR3 is TGTGCCACCACTGGTAGGCAGGGCAATCAGCCCCAGCATTTT. It codes for CATTGRQGNQPQHF.

V usage is TRBV14 and J usage is TRBJ1-1; D gene uncertain. The length of the CDR3 is 13 residues. V dropped 1 base and J dropped 3 bases, with 6 bases sitting between them. In germline, CDR1 is SGHDN, CDR2 FVKESK. The CDR3 spells CASSQGLDTEAFF. CDR3 DNA sequence: TGTGCCAGCAGCCAAGGGTTAGACACTGAAGCTTTCTTT. The full variable domain, its missing parts supplied by reference TRBV14 and TRBJ1-1, is EAGVTQFPSHSVIEKGQTVTLRCDPISGHDNLYWYRRVMGKEIKFLLHFVKESKQDESGMPNNRFLAERTGGTYSTLKVQPAELEDSGVYFCASSQGLDTEAFFGQGTRLTVV.

The gene calls are TRBV4-2 and TRBJ2-2, with D possibly being TRBD2 (5 bases). There are 14 residues in the CDR3. Germline V lookup: CDR1 LGHNA, CDR2 YNFKEQ. Trimming left V 8 bases short and J 0 bases short, with 10 bases between. The CDR3, as DNA: TGTGCCAGCCAGTGGAGGACGAACACCGGGGAGCTGTTTTTT. Its protein product is CASQWRTNTGELFF.

V and J are TRBV2 and TRBJ1-6; possibly TRBD1 for D (6 bases). Per the germline V gene, CDR1 is SNHLY and CDR2 is FYNNEI. Trimming cost V 4 bases and J 10 bases, with 17 bases left between them. The CDR3 is 15 residues long. The DNA for the CDR3 is TGTGCCAGCAGTGCTGGCAGGGGCGTAGGATCACCCCTCCACTTT. Translated: CASSAGRGVGSPLHF.

The rearrangement links TRBV28 to TRBJ1-2; D possibly corresponds to TRBD1 (5 bases). Germline CDR1 MDHEN, CDR2 SYDVKM. V lost 5 bases and J 4 bases, leaving 17 bases between the germline ends. This CDR3 contains 15 residues. The CDR3 spells CASSPKNRPLYGYTF. The CDR3 DNA sequence: TGTGCCAGCAGTCCGAAAAACAGGCCCCTCTATGGCTACACCTTC.

This clone was found a few times. V usage is TRBV5-8 and J usage is TRBJ2-5; D call uncertain. Germline values: CDR1 SGHTS, CDR2 YDEGEE. V was shortened by 4 bases and J by 0 bases, with 13 bases between the two germline ends. The CDR3 has 15 amino acids. The CDR3 loop is CASSLTQWYQETQYF. The CDR3 DNA reads as TGTGCCAGCAGCCTGACACAGTGGTACCAAGAGACCCAGTACTTC.

This chain uses TRBV2 with TRBJ2-4; D not certain. Germline CDR1 and CDR2: SNHLY and FYNNEI. V lost 1 base, J lost 3 bases, and 10 bases lay in between. There are 15 residues in the CDR3. The CDR3 sequence: CASSEERSDKNIQYF. The CDR3 nucleotides are TGTGCCAGCAGTGAAGAGAGGAGTGACAAAAACATTCAGTACTTC.

V and J are TRBV4-3 and TRBJ2-7, with D possibly matching TRBD1 (5 bases). The V and J ends lost 0 bases and 3 bases respectively, with 15 bases between them. CDR3 length equals 16 residues. The germline V gene encodes CDR1 LGHNA and CDR2 YSLEER. For the CDR3, the DNA is TGCGCCAGCAGCCAAGATCGATATAAGGGGAACTACGAGCAGTACTTC. Residues: CASSQDRYKGNYEQYF.

The V gene is TRBV7-9, the J gene TRBJ2-1; D perhaps matches TRBD2 (6 bases). Germline V gene lookup returns CDR1 SEHNR and CDR2 FQNEAQ (reference sequence). The CDR3 is 17 residues long. The V gene lost 1 base and the J gene lost 0 bases, with 13 bases spanning the gap. CDR3 amino acids: CASSLGGWGVSYNEQFF. For the CDR3, the DNA is TGTGCCAGCAGCTTAGGAGGTTGGGGGGTCTCCTACAATGAGCAGTTCTTC.

This sequence joins TRBV9 and TRBJ2-3; 10 bases match TRBD2. The V segment lost 0 bases and the J segment 4 bases; nucleotides outside the gene matches: 11. Germline CDR1 and CDR2: SGDLS and YYNGEE. This CDR3 is built from 18 residues. This CDR3 reads CASSVGKLERGGADTQYF. The CDR3 region has the DNA TGTGCCAGCAGCGTAGGAAAGTTGGAGCGGGGGGGTGCAGATACGCAGTATTTT.

The chain recombines TRBV28 with TRBJ1-2; TRBD1 might be the D (6 bases). With 6 bases removed from V and 5 bases from J, the gap between germline ends came to 22 bases. Germline V gene lookup returns CDR1 MDHEN and CDR2 SYDVKM. The length of the CDR3 is 16 residues. CDR3 bases: TGTGCCAGCAGCTCACCCCCGGCAGGGGAGGGGTATGGCTACACCTTC. This translates into CASSSPPAGEGYGYTF.

Concerning this clone itself: Other DNA sequences in this specimen translate into the identical CDR3. V is TRBV5-1 and J is TRBJ2-2, with D perhaps matching TRBD1 (6 bases). V dropped 5 bases and J dropped 1 base, with 9 bases sitting between them. Germline CDR1 SGHRS, CDR2 YFSETQ. The CDR3 consists of 14 residues. The CDR3 coding sequence is TGCGCCAGCAGACCGGGACAGAACACCGGGGAGCTGTTTTTT. This encodes CASRPGQNTGELFF.

This clone appeared once. V usage is TRBV5-6 and J usage is TRBJ1-5; tentatively, D is TRBD1 (5 bases). CDR1 and CDR2 from the germline V gene are SGHDT and YYEEEE. CDR3 length equals 17 residues. Trimming pared 0 bases from V and 1 base from J, leaving 14 bases between. CDR3 in DNA: TGTGCCAGCAGCTTGGTTGGATCGGGGGTAAGCAATCAGCCCCAGCATTTT. It is translated as CASSLVGSGVSNQPQHF.